Presented here are 12 T cell receptor beta chains from one specimen sequenced in a study of cytomegalovirus exposure and HLA in healthy donors. It was with 60 Vbeta and 13 Jbeta primers that the PCR ran. Profiling relied on immunoSEQ multiplex PCR, and the TCRdb table lists in-frame clones only, not all of them. The table shows approximately 130,000 clones, with under 85% occurring only once. Sample: PBMCs. Receptor source: a woman in her fifties or sixties in good health and CMV-seropositive.

The chain couples TRBV6-5 to TRBJ1-5, with D maybe TRBD1 (5 bases). The V end lost 6 bases, the J end lost 7 bases, and 19 bases lay between the germline ends. From germline, CDR1 is MNHEY and CDR2 SVGAGI. The CDR3 is 15 amino acids. CDR3 in DNA: TGTGCCAGCAGCCGACCCAGGGTGGCAGAGCAGCCCCAGCATTTT. This translates into CASSRPRVAEQPQHF.

The chain employs TRBV18 and TRBJ2-5; D is ambiguous. The CDR3 loop spans 14 amino acids. V shed 0 bases and J shed 2 bases, with 7 bases lying between them. Per the germline V gene, CDR1 is KGHSH and CDR2 is LQKENI. The CDR3 spells CASSPPTGQETQYF. CDR3 DNA: TGTGCCAGCTCACCACCGACGGGTCAAGAGACCCAGTACTTC.

This chain joins TRBV5-1 and TRBJ2-3; 13 bases match TRBD2. Germline V gives CDR1 SGHRS, CDR2 YFSETQ. After removal of 3 bases from V and 0 bases from J, the junction contained 1 base not matched to a gene. The CDR3 has 16 amino acids. This chain's CDR3 is CASSWTSGGSTDTQYF. The CDR3 DNA follows: TGCGCCAGCAGCTGGACTAGCGGGGGTAGCACAGATACGCAGTATTTT.

The chain recombines TRBV18 with TRBJ1-5; D may be TRBD1 (5 bases). The germline V gene has CDR1 KGHSH and CDR2 LQKENI. Trimming stripped 6 bases from V and 3 bases from J, with 12 bases between. This CDR3 has 14 residues. The DNA of the CDR3 is TGTGCCAGCTCTCCCGACAGATCCAATCAGCCCCAGCATTTT. Its protein is CASSPDRSNQPQHF.

The chain employs TRBV6-1 and TRBJ2-3; D gene uncertain. The CDR3 is made up of 12 amino acids. Trimming removed 10 bases at V and 2 bases at J, with 10 bases between. CDR1 MNHNS and CDR2 SASEGT come from the germline V gene. CDR3 sequence: CATRAPTDTQYF. For the CDR3, the DNA is TGTGCCACCAGAGCCCCCACAGATACGCAGTATTTT.

The rearrangement joins TRBV5-6 to TRBJ2-5; D is perhaps TRBD1 (6 bases). CDR1 is SGHDT and CDR2 is YYEEEE in the germline V gene. Trimming removed 6 bases from V and 1 base from J, with 10 bases in between. The CDR3 contains 13 residues. The CDR3 loop is CASTWTVQETQYF. CDR3 coding DNA: TGTGCCAGCACCTGGACAGTCCAAGAGACCCAGTACTTC.

This sequence joins TRBV11-1 and TRBJ2-7, with TRBD2 as a possible D gene (5 bases). CDR1 SGHAT and CDR2 FQDESV come from the germline V gene (reference sequence). V lost 1 base to trimming and J lost 7 bases, with 17 bases between them. The CDR3 has 15 residues. The CDR3 coding sequence is TGTGCCAGCAGCTTAGGTCGGGCTACCCCGGGGGAGCAGTACTTC. This encodes CASSLGRATPGEQYF.

This clone is a singleton in its sample. This CDR3 is CASSPTGASAFF. The CDR3 bases are TGTGCCAGCAGTCCAACAGGGGCATCAGCTTTCTTT. This chain joins TRBV2 and TRBJ1-1; TRBD1 agrees at 7 bases. Germline V gene data show CDR1 as SNHLY and CDR2 as FYNNEI. The CDR3 consists of 12 residues. With V trimmed by 5 bases and J by 10 bases, 7 bases remained unmatched.

The J gene is TRBJ1-4, the V gene TRBV5-1; D possibly corresponds to TRBD1 (6 bases). Germline V gene lookup returns CDR1 SGHRS and CDR2 YFSETQ. Trimming took 1 base from V and 8 from J, leaving 12 bases between them. The CDR3 is 14 amino acids. The CDR3 spells CASSLYQGREKLFF. CDR3 DNA sequence: TGCGCCAGCAGCTTGTATCAGGGGCGGGAAAAACTGTTTTTT.

The chain has TRBV4-3 and TRBJ1-3; weak D call: TRBD1 (5 bases). V was cut by 0 bases and J by 0 bases, with 12 bases left in between. Germline CDR1 LGHNA, CDR2 YSLEER. The CDR3 is made up of 17 amino acids. CDR3 region: CASSQDYRSSSGNTIYF. The CDR3, as DNA: TGCGCCAGCAGCCAAGATTACAGGAGCAGCTCTGGAAACACCATATATTTT.

The J gene is TRBJ1-2, the V gene TRBV4-1, with 7 bases aligning to TRBD1. The ends lost 2 bases at V and 4 bases at J; junction bases unmatched: 10. The CDR3 totals 16 residues. Germline V gives CDR1 MGHRA, CDR2 YSYEKL. The CDR3 is CASSQYSNRGGYGYTF. The CDR3 DNA sequence: TGCGCCAGCAGCCAATACTCAAACAGGGGCGGCTATGGCTACACCTTC.

The chain uses TRBV30 and TRBJ1-2; 11 positions agree with TRBD1. Looked up from germline, CDR1 is GTSNPN and CDR2 is SVGIG (reference sequence). CDR3 length equals 15 residues. Trimming cost V 3 bases and J 4 bases; bases outside gene matches: 7. The CDR3 DNA reads as TGTGCCTGGAGCGGACAGGGGGCGCGGATCTATGGCTACACCTTC. Translation gives CAWSGQGARIYGYTF.